Listed below are T cell receptor beta chains from one sample, sequenced in a study of shared clonotypes between healthy human individuals. Here immunoSEQ multiplex PCR was the method, and the copy in TCRdb shows in-frame clones only, minus some. The sample has millions of clones, about 92% seen once; the top ten hold over 0.12%. The sample was naive CD4+ T cells sorted from blood. These receptors originate from a man between 18 and 35 years old in good health. Both conserved end residues are part of each CDR3. D genes are given only for firm matches. Some rows have no size entry. The others give once, few or many, or a class for an expanded clone.

D gene,V gene,clone size,J gene,CDR3 DNA,CDR3 protein
NA,TRBV5-1,few,TRBJ1-6,TGCGCCAGCAGCTTGTGGGCTCTCGGTGGGGGACCCCTCCACTTT,CASSLWALGGGPLHF
NA,TRBV23-1,NA,TRBJ1-5,TGCGCCAGCAGTTCACAGCGGCATGTAGGTCAGCCCCAGCATTTT,CASSSQRHVGQPQHF
NA,TRBV30,few,TRBJ1-1,TGTGCCTGGAGTGTAGGGATGGGGGATACTGAAGCTTTCTTT,CAWSVGMGDTEAFF
NA,TRBV19,once,TRBJ1-1,TGTGCCAGTAGCCGACGGTATATGAACACTGAAGCTTTCTTT,CASSRRYMNTEAFF
NA,TRBV30,NA,TRBJ1-5,TGTGCCTTCTCTTTTGACAGTTCCATTAGCAATCAGCCCCAGCATTTT,CAFSFDSSISNQPQHF
TRBD2,TRBV7-2,NA,TRBJ2-5,TGTGCCAGCAGCTTCGCACGGGGGGGAGAGACCCAGTACTTC,CASSFARGGETQYF
TRBD2,TRBV7-2,NA,TRBJ2-5,TGTGCCAGCAGCTTAGGGACTAGCGGCCAAGAGACCCAGTACTTC,CASSLGTSGQETQYF
TRBD2,TRBV19,NA,TRBJ2-3,TGTGCCAGTAGTATCCCGGGGGGTACTAGCACAGATACGCAGTATTTT,CASSIPGGTSTDTQYF
TRBD1,TRBV10-2,NA,TRBJ1-3,TGCGCCAGCAGTCAAACAGGGGGTAGAAACACCATATATTTT,CASSQTGGRNTIYF
NA,TRBV18,NA,TRBJ1-2,TGTGCCAGCTCACCGGGACCTCCGACGAATCCTAACTATGGCTACACCTTC,CASSPGPPTNPNYGYTF
NA,TRBV18,NA,TRBJ2-5,TGTGCCAGCTCACCATCCCTTCAAGAGACCCAGTACTTC,CASSPSLQETQYF
TRBD1,TRBV5-6,NA,TRBJ1-6,TGTGCCAGCAGGTGGGGACAGGGGCATTCACCCCTCCACTTT,CASRWGQGHSPLHF
TRBD2,TRBV4-3,NA,TRBJ2-1,TGCGCCAGCAGCCAAGAACTAGCGGGAGGGTTCAATGAGCAGTTCTTC,CASSQELAGGFNEQFF
NA,TRBV7-8,once,TRBJ2-5,TGTGCCAGCAGCCCTGCGGCGGGATGGAGGCAAGAGACCCAGTACTTC,CASSPAAGWRQETQYF
TRBD2,TRBV5-1,NA,TRBJ2-1,TGCGCCAGCAGCCACCCGACTAGCGGGGTGGGCAATGAGCAGTTCTTC,CASSHPTSGVGNEQFF